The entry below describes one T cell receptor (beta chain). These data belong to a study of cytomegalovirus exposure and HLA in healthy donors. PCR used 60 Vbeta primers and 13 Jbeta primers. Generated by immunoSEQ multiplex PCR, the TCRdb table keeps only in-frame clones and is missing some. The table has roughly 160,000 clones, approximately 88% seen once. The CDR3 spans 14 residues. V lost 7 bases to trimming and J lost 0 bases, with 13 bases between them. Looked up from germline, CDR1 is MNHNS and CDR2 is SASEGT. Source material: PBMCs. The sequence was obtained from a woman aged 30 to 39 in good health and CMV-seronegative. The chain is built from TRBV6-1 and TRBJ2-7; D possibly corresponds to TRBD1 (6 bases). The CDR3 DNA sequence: TGTGCCAGCACTCAGGGGTGGGGCTCCTACGAGCAGTACTTC. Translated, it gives CASTQGWGSYEQYF.